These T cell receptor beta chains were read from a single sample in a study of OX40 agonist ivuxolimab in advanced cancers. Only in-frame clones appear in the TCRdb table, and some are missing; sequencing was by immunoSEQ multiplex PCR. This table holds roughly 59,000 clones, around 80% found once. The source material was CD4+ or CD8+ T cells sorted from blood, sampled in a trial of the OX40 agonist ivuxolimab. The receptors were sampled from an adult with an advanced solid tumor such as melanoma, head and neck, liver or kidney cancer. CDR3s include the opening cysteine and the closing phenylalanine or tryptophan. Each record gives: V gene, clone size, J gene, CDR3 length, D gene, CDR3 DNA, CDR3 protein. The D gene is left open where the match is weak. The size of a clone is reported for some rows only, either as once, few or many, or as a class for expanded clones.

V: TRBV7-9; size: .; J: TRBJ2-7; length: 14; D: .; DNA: TGTGCCAGCAGCCCCGTCGCAGGGATCTACGAGCAGTACTTC; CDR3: CASSPVAGIYEQYF
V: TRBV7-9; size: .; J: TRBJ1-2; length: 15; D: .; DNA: TGTGCCAGCAGCCATACAGGGTTATCGGACTATGGCTACACCTTC; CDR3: CASSHTGLSDYGYTF
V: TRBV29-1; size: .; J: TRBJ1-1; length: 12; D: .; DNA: TGCAGCGTTGTTTCAGGGTCCACTGAAGCTTTCTTT; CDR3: CSVVSGSTEAFF
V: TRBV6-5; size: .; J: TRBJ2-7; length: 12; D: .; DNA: TGTGCCAGCAGGAGGACAGTTTACGAGCAGTACTTC; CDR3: CASRRTVYEQYF
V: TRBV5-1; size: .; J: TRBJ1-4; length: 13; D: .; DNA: TGCGTCAGCAAGTTGGGAGAAAATGAAAAACTGTTTTTT; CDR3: CVSKLGENEKLFF
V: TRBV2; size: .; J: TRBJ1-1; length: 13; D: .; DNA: TGTGCCAGCAGTGGACAGCCTAACACTGAAGCTTTCTTT; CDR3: CASSGQPNTEAFF
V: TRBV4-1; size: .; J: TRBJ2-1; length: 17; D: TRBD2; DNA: TGCGCCAGCAGCCAAGATCAGTCTAGCGGGGGGGCCAATGAGCAGTTCTTC; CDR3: CASSQDQSSGGANEQFF
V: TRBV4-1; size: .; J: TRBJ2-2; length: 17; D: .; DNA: TGCGCCAGCAGCCAAGGGCGGTTCGGAAGGGAGGCCGGGGAGCTGTTTTTT; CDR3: CASSQGRFGREAGELFF
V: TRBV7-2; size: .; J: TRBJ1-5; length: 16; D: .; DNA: TGTGCCAGCAGCTTATCCGGACGGTCCCTCGGGCAGCCCCAGCATTTT; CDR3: CASSLSGRSLGQPQHF
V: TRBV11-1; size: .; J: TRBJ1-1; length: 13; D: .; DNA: TGTGCCAGCGTGGGCCAGTCGAACACTGAAGCTTTCTTT; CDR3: CASVGQSNTEAFF
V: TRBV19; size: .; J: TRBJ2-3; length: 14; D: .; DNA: TGTGCCAGTAGTATGCAGGGGAACACAGATACGCAGTATTTT; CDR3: CASSMQGNTDTQYF
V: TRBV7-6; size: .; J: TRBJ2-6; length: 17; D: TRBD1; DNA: TGTGCCAGCAGCCTGGGACAGCGGTTGGCTGGGGCCAACGTCCTGACTTTC; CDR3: CASSLGQRLAGANVLTF
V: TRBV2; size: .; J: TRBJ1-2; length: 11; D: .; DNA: TGTGCCAGCGGGGCGGTTTATGGCTACACCTTC; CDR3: CASGAVYGYTF
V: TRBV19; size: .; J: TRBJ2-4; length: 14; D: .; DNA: TGTGCCAGTAGTATAACGAAGGGCAAAAACATTCAGTACTTC; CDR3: CASSITKGKNIQYF
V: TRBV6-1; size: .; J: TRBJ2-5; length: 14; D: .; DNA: TGTGCCAGTGGCCCGGAGGGGGGGGGCGGAACCCAGTACTTC; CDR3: CASGPEGGGGTQYF
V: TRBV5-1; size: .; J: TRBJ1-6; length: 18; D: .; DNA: TGCGCCAGCAGCTTGGGCAGTACCTTGAGCTCCTATAATTCACCCCTCCACTTT; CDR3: CASSLGSTLSSYNSPLHF
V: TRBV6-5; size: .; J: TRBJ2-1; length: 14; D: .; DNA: TGTGCCAGCAGTGCTGAGGTGCTGGCCACTGAGCAGTTCTTC; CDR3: CASSAEVLATEQFF
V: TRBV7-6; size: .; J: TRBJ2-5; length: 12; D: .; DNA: TGTGCCAGCAGCCTTTTGATAGAGACCCAGTACTTC; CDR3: CASSLLIETQYF
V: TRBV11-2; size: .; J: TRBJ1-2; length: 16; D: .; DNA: TGTGCCAGCAGCCCAGCTTCAGGGGTGAATAACTATGGCTACACCTTC; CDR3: CASSPASGVNNYGYTF
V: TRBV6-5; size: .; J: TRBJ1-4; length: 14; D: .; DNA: TGTGCCAGCAGTTACGGTATCTTTTCCGAAAAACTGTTTTTT; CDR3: CASSYGIFSEKLFF
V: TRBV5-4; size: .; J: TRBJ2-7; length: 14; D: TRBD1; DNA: TGTGCCAGCAGCTTGGACAGGGGGTCCTACGAGCAGTACTTC; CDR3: CASSLDRGSYEQYF
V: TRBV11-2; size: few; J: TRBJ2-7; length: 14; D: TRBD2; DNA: TGTGCCAGCAGCTCGACTAGCGGGGGGACTACGCAGTACTTC; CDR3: CASSSTSGGTTQYF
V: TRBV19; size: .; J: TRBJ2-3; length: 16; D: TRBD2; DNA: TGTGCCAGTAGTATCCCCCTAGCGGGGCCCACAGATACGCAGTATTTT; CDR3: CASSIPLAGPTDTQYF
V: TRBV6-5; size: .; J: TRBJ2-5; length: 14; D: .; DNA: TGTGCCAGCAGCCCCGGGACACACCAAGAGACCCAGTACTTC; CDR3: CASSPGTHQETQYF
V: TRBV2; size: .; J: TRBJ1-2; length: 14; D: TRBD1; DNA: TGTGCCAGCAGTGTTGGACAGGGGTACTATGGCTACACCTTC; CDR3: CASSVGQGYYGYTF
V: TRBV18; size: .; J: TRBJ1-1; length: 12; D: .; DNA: TGTGCCAGCTCACCAACGAACACTGAAGCTTTCTTT; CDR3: CASSPTNTEAFF
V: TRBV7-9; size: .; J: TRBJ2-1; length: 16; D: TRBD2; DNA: TGTGCCAGCAGCCCCAGGAGCGGGGGCTTCTACAATGAGCAGTTCTTC; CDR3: CASSPRSGGFYNEQFF
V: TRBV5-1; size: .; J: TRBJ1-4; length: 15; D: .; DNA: TGCGCCAGCAGCGTGGCCGTAGAGGGGGTCGGAAAACTGTTTTTT; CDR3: CASSVAVEGVGKLFF
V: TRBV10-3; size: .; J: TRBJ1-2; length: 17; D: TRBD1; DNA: TGTGCCATCAGTGAGTCATGGTGGGACAGGGCCAACTATGGCTACACCTTC; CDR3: CAISESWWDRANYGYTF
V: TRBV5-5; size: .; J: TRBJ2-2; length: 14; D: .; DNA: TGTGCCAGCAGCTGGCAGGACGGGACCGGGGAGCTGTTTTTT; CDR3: CASSWQDGTGELFF
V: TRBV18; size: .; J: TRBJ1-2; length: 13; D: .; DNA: TGTGCCAGCTCACTACAGGGATCGGATGGCTACACCTTC; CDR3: CASSLQGSDGYTF
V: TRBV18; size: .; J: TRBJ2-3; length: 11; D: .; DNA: TGTGCCAGCTCCAGGTCCGATACGCAGTATTTT; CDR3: CASSRSDTQYF
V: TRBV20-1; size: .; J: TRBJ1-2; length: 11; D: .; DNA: TGCAGTGCTTGGGGGGACTATGGCTACACCTTC; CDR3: CSAWGDYGYTF
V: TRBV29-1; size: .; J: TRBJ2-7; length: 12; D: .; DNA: TGCAGCGGACCGGGACACATTTACGAGCAGTACTTC; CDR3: CSGPGHIYEQYF
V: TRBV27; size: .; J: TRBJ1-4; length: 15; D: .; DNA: TGTGCCAGCAGCCCCCAGGCCACAGGGATAGGAAAACTGTTTTTT; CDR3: CASSPQATGIGKLFF
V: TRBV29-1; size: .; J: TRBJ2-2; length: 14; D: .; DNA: TGCAGCGTTGTCGGTCGGCAAAACACCGGGGAGCTGTTTTTT; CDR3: CSVVGRQNTGELFF
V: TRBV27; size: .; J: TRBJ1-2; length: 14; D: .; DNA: TGTGCCAGCAGTTTTGCGTCGGCAGCTTATGGCTACACCTTC; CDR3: CASSFASAAYGYTF
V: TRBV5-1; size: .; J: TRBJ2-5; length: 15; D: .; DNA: TGCGCCAGCGGCTCACTCCAGGGGTACCAAGAGACCCAGTACTTC; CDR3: CASGSLQGYQETQYF
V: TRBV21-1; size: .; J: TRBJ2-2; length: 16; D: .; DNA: TGTGCCAGCAGCAGATCGGACAGGGAGACAACCGGGGAGCTGTTTTTT; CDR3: CASSRSDRETTGELFF
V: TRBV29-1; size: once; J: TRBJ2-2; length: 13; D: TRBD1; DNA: TGCAGCGTCCGGACAGGCCTCACCGGGGAGCTGTTTTTT; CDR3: CSVRTGLTGELFF
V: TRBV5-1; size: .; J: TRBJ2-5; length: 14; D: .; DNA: TGCGCCAGCAGTTCCGGGGCTCCTCAGGAGACCCAGTACTTC; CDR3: CASSSGAPQETQYF
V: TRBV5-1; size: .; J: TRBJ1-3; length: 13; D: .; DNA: TGCGCCAGCAGCTTGGACAGTGGGAACACCATATATTTT; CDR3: CASSLDSGNTIYF
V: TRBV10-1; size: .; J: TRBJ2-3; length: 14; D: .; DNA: TGCGCCAGCGGGAGATCTCAGGGTGCAGATACGCAGTATTTT; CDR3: CASGRSQGADTQYF
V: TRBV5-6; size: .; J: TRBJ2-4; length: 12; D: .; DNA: TGTGCCAGCAGCTTAACTAGGAACATTCAGTACTTC; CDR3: CASSLTRNIQYF
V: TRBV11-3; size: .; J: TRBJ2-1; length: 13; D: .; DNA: TGTGCCAGCAGCTTAGGGGGGGCCGGTGAGCAGTTCTTC; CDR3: CASSLGGAGEQFF
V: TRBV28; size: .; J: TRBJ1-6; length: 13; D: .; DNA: TGTGCCACCACAGGACTTGTTAATTCACCCCTCCACTTT; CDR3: CATTGLVNSPLHF
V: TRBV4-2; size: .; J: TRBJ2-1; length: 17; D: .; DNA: TGTGCCAGCAGCCAAGAGGGGACGGAAGGCCCCTACAATGAGCAGTTCTTC; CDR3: CASSQEGTEGPYNEQFF
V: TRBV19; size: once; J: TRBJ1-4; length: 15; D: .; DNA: TGTGCCAGTAGTATAGACGACGGCCCTAATGAAAAACTGTTTTTT; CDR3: CASSIDDGPNEKLFF
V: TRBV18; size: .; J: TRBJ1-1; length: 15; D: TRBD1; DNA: TGTGCCAGCTCACCCGTTTGGACAGGGAGGACTGAAGCTTTCTTT; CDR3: CASSPVWTGRTEAFF